The rows below give T cell receptor beta chains drawn from one sample of a study of T cells after posttransplantation cyclophosphamide. Only in-frame clones appear in the TCRdb table, and some are missing; sequencing was by immunoSEQ multiplex PCR. The sample contains about 15,000 clones, around 94% of which appear only once. The material was CD4+ T cells sorted from blood, obtained after allogeneic stem cell transplant with posttransplant cyclophosphamide. These receptors were obtained from a male patient aged 55 to 69 who received an allogeneic stem cell transplant from a related donor and was CMV-positive. Some T cells may be the graft donor's. CDR3s leave out the opening cysteine and the closing phenylalanine or tryptophan.

V gene	J gene	CDR3 protein
TRBV29-1	TRBJ1-2	SVAKQGASYGYT
TRBV30	TRBJ1-1	AWSTMNTEAF
TRBV7-2	TRBJ1-2	ASSLAGTGTGYT
TRBV4-3	TRBJ1-2	ASSQVTGDYGYT
TRBV7-9	TRBJ2-3	ASSPLGGLAGGRDTQY
TRBV5-4	TRBJ1-2	ASSWDRGQRGYT
TRBV5-1	TRBJ2-7	ASSLQGQDFPYEQY
TRBV2	TRBJ2-7	ASSEVQRGGEQY
TRBV10-3	TRBJ2-2	ATSPSTGLAGGTTGELF
TRBV6-1	TRBJ2-5	ASEDRGRAETQY
TRBV19	TRBJ1-4	ASRTRRGEKLF
TRBV4-3	TRBJ2-7	ASSQDFAQGYEQY
TRBV5-1	TRBJ1-2	ASSLGDRGNFYT
TRBV7-2	TRBJ2-2	ASCWTSGNGELF
TRBV7-3	TRBJ1-6	ASSLTGPPGNSPLH
TRBV13	TRBJ2-3	ASSSPTGGTDTQY
TRBV6-6	TRBJ1-5	ASSAGQGNSNQPQH
TRBV6-1	TRBJ1-1	ASSEVRNTEAF
TRBV11-2	TRBJ1-5	ASSLHPGPQH
TRBV14	TRBJ2-3	ASSQGRLAGGPDTQY
TRBV5-1	TRBJ1-2	ASSLGGGYGYT
TRBV28	TRBJ1-3	ASSLQGNTIY
TRBV6-5	TRBJ1-2	ASSLDRNRNYGYT
TRBV7-8	TRBJ2-5	ASSRGRKETQY
TRBV28	TRBJ2-3	ASRVGSTDTQY
TRBV28	TRBJ2-7	ASSLLAGGMEQY
TRBV19	TRBJ2-6	ACRDRVPGEANVLT
TRBV28	TRBJ1-1	ASSLNDGRGDTEAF
TRBV4-3	TRBJ1-2	ASSRTAGTAGYT
TRBV11-2	TRBJ2-5	VSSLKGGGDQETQY
TRBV5-1	TRBJ2-3	ASRDGGAGDTQY
TRBV28	TRBJ1-2	ASRRDRVYGYT
TRBV5-8	TRBJ1-6	ASRDRDRGYNSPLH
TRBV6-6	TRBJ2-7	ASSRRQDSYEQY
TRBV5-1	TRBJ2-7	ASSSRTGGDYEQY